These 21 T cell receptor beta chains originate from one sample sequenced in a study of Ad26.COV2.S vaccination and SARS-CoV-2 variants. Using immunoSEQ multiplex PCR, the repertoire was profiled, and TCRdb retains in-frame clones only, with some absent. The sample consists of roughly 680,000 clones, about 90% of them appearing once. Indicated treatment: approximately 18 received Ad26.COV2.S at low or high dose, single or two shots; about five received placebo; per-sample allocation not given. Each sample was drawn 63 days after the first injection (of vaccine or placebo). Source: peripheral blood, taken in a trial of Ad26.COV2.S vaccine versus placebo. The receptors stem from a person aged 18-60 years who received the Ad26.COV2.S COVID-19 vaccine or a placebo.

For the CDR3, the DNA is TGTGCCAGCAGAGGAGTCGGAAACACCATATATTTT. It yields the protein CASRGVGNTIYF. The chain combines TRBV9 with TRBJ1-3, with D uncertain. Looked up from germline, CDR1 is SGDLS and CDR2 is YYNGEE. CDR3 length equals 12 residues. The V end lost 5 bases, the J end lost 4 bases, and 7 bases lay between the germline ends.

A note on this clone: Within the sample, other DNA sequences also encode this same CDR3. V is TRBV2 and J is TRBJ1-5; 7 nucleotides align to TRBD1. V was pared by 5 bases and J by 2 bases, with 3 bases of the junction left unmatched. The CDR3 spans 14 residues. The germline V gene has CDR1 SNHLY and CDR2 FYNNEI. The CDR3 loop is CASSSDRGNQPQHF. CDR3 coding DNA: TGTGCCAGCAGTTCAGACAGGGGCAATCAGCCCCAGCATTTT.

The rearrangement joins TRBV3-1 (or the pseudogene TRBV3-2) to TRBJ2-3; tentatively, D is TRBD2 (6 bases). Deletions cut 2 bases from V and 6 bases from J, with 18 bases between. Germline V gene lookup returns CDR1 LGHDT and CDR2 YNNKEL (reference sequence). The CDR3 spans 16 residues. The CDR3 DNA is TGTGCCAGCAGCCAAAGAGTTAGCGGAGGCGTTGATACGCAGTATTTT. Protein: CASSQRVSGGVDTQYF.

This clone was seen only once. This chain joins TRBV5-6 and TRBJ2-7; 7 nucleotides agree with TRBD1. With V trimmed by 5 bases and J by 3 bases, 8 bases remained unmatched. Germline CDR1 is SGHDT and CDR2 is YYEEEE. There are 14 residues in the CDR3. The CDR3 region is CASSYGQVIYEQYF. The CDR3, as DNA: TGTGCCAGCAGTTATGGACAGGTGATCTACGAGCAGTACTTC. Together with reference TRBV5-6 and TRBJ2-7, the CDR3 gives the full variable domain: DAGVTQSPTHLIKTRGQQVTLRCSPKSGHDTVSWYQQALGQGPQFIFQYYEEEERQRGNFPDRFSGHQFPNYSSELNVNALLLGDSALYLCASSYGQVIYEQYFGPGTRLTVT.

This chain uses TRBV10-3 with TRBJ2-5; 11 nucleotides agree with TRBD1. The CDR3 is 16 amino acids. Germline V gene sequence: CDR1 ENHRY, CDR2 SYGVKD. Losses at the gene ends were 4 bases for V and 2 bases for J; bases not matched to a gene: 6. Here the CDR3 reads CAISGTGTGGQETQYF. In nucleotides, the CDR3 is TGTGCCATCAGTGGAACCGGGACAGGGGGGCAAGAGACCCAGTACTTC.

The chain links TRBV24-1 to TRBJ2-5, with 12 bases that match TRBD2. The CDR3 is 17 amino acids. CDR1 and CDR2 (germline): KGHDR, SFDVKD. Trimming took 0 bases from V and 4 from J; bases not matched to a gene: 5. The CDR3 loop reads CATSDLPSGRARETQYF. In DNA, the CDR3 is TGTGCCACCAGTGATTTGCCTAGCGGGAGGGCCAGAGAGACCCAGTACTTC.

Regarding this clone: The junction shows a germline mismatch at one end, possibly a read error. The rearrangement links TRBV4-2 to TRBJ1-3, with D unclear. The CDR3 totals 16 residues. The germline gives CDR1 LGHNA, CDR2 YNFKEQ. CDR3 DNA: TGTGCCAGCACCCAAACCGTGTCTTCCTCTGGAAACACCATATATTTT. Protein: CASTQTVSSSGNTIYF.

The CDR3 here is CAWATLINTEAFF. The CDR3 coding sequence is TGTGCCTGGGCGACACTTATAAACACTGAAGCTTTCTTT. The chain uses TRBV30 and TRBJ1-1; no clear D. This CDR3 has 13 residues. Germline assignment: CDR1 GTSNPN and CDR2 SVGIG (reference sequence). The V end was cut by 5 bases, the J end by 2 bases, with 12 bases between.

On this clone itself: The sample has other DNA sequences that encode this CDR3 too. This rearrangement joins TRBV9 to TRBJ2-2, with D hard to call. CDR1 SGDLS and CDR2 YYNGEE come from the germline V gene. The CDR3 contains 13 residues. The ends were cut back, 3 bases at V and 2 bases at J, with 5 bases in the middle. The CDR3 region is CASSGPNTGELFF. CDR3 nucleotides: TGTGCCAGCAGCGGTCCTAACACCGGGGAGCTGTTTTTT.

This clone was observed a single time. The V and J genes are TRBV27 and TRBJ2-2; D not resolved. CDR1 and CDR2 (germline): MNHEY, SMNVEV (reference sequence). The CDR3 runs to 12 residues. Between the trimmed V and J ends, which lost 6 bases and 1 base, there was a span of 3 bases. The CDR3 protein is CASRWNTGELFF. The CDR3, as DNA: TGTGCCAGCAGATGGAACACCGGGGAGCTGTTTTTT.

V gene TRBV11-2 combines with J gene TRBJ1-2, with D unresolved. The CDR3 runs to 13 residues. The V gene lost 0 bases and the J gene lost 5 bases, with 7 bases spanning the gap. Germline V gene sequence: CDR1 SGHAT, CDR2 FQNNGV. The CDR3: CASSLETVYGYTF. CDR3 nucleotides: TGTGCCAGCAGCTTAGAGACCGTTTATGGCTACACCTTC.

The chain is built from TRBV5-5 and TRBJ2-3; 9 positions match TRBD1. The CDR3 runs 15 residues. Looked up from germline, CDR1 is SGHKS and CDR2 is YYEKEE (reference sequence). The junction had 5 bases not matched to a gene; V was cut back by 4 bases and J by 2 bases. CDR3 protein: CASSPRDRVTDTQYF. The CDR3 DNA reads as TGTGCCAGCAGCCCCCGGGACAGGGTCACAGATACGCAGTATTTT.

The J gene is TRBJ2-5, the V gene TRBV7-9; 10 nucleotides align to TRBD2. This CDR3 is built from 17 residues. CDR1 and CDR2 (germline): SEHNR, FQNEAQ (reference sequence). J was trimmed by 5 bases and V by 3 bases; bases with no gene match: 12. The CDR3 DNA follows: TGTGCCAGCAGCTTTTCTACCAGCGGGAGGGCCGGGGAGACCCAGTACTTC. Translating it yields CASSFSTSGRAGETQYF.

The V call is TRBV4-3, the J call TRBJ1-1; 8 nucleotides match TRBD1. This CDR3 has 14 residues. CDR1 LGHNA and CDR2 YSLEER come from the germline V gene. The V gene end was trimmed by 3 bases and the J gene end by 2 bases; junction bases not matched to a gene: 2. CDR3 sequence (DNA): TGCGCCAGCAGCCATGGACAGGGAAACACTGAAGCTTTCTTT. Translation: CASSHGQGNTEAFF.

The rearrangement links TRBV5-1 to TRBJ2-7; D is unresolved. Trimming shortened V by 5 bases and J by 3 bases, and 12 bases separated the two germline ends. Germline V gives CDR1 SGHRS, CDR2 YFSETQ. The CDR3 has 13 residues. The CDR3 DNA sequence: TGCGCCAGCAGGGCTGTGGTAGGCTACGAGCAGTACTTC. Protein product: CASRAVVGYEQYF.

The rearrangement joins TRBV19 to TRBJ2-4; 8 bases are a match to TRBD2. The CDR3 extends over 17 amino acids. Germline V gives CDR1 LNHDA, CDR2 SQIVND (reference sequence). J gave up 0 bases and V 7 bases, and 11 bases lay outside the gene matches. CDR3: CASNKSGLAGAKNIQYF. In nucleotides, the CDR3 is TGTGCCAGTAACAAATCCGGACTAGCAGGAGCCAAAAACATTCAGTACTTC.

This clone was detected only once. This same CDR3 is encoded by further DNA sequences in the sample. V usage is TRBV7-2 and J usage is TRBJ1-2, with D unresolved. The germline CDR1 and CDR2 sequences are SGHTA and FQGNSA. The V gene lost 3 bases and the J gene lost 8 bases, with 13 bases spanning the gap. The CDR3 totals 13 residues. The CDR3, as DNA: TGTGCCAGCAGCTTCGGCGGAGTATACGGCTACACCTTC. This translates into CASSFGGVYGYTF.

This rearrangement joins TRBV5-1 to TRBJ2-5, with TRBD1 matching over 7 bases. V shed 7 bases, J shed 2 bases, and the junction held 5 bases outside the gene matches. The CDR3 contains 13 residues. Germline V CDR1 and CDR2: SGHRS, YFSETQ. As DNA, the CDR3 is TGCGCCAGCTTCCGGGACAGACAAGAGACCCAGTACTTC. This gives the protein CASFRDRQETQYF.

This rearrangement joins TRBV29-1 to TRBJ2-5; 8 nucleotides agree with TRBD2. The germline V gene has CDR1 SQVTM and CDR2 ANQGSEA. The CDR3 length is 15 residues. V was clipped by 6 bases and J by 3 bases; unmatched bases: 12. The CDR3 nucleotides are TGCAGCGTCAGTGCGGAGCGGGGGTGGGAAGAGACCCAGTACTTC. Protein product: CSVSAERGWEETQYF.

This rearrangement joins TRBV18 to TRBJ2-1; TRBD2 aligns across 8 bases. Per germline, CDR1 KGHSH and CDR2 LQKENI. This CDR3 contains 17 residues. Trimming took 0 bases from V and 4 from J; bases not matched to a gene: 8. The chain's CDR3 is CASSPPRLAGPYNEQFF. CDR3 in DNA: TGTGCCAGCTCACCACCGAGGCTAGCGGGCCCTTACAATGAGCAGTTCTTC.

The J gene is TRBJ2-4, the V gene TRBV19; TRBD1 might be the D (6 bases). The germline V gene encodes CDR1 LNHDA and CDR2 SQIVND (reference sequence). The CDR3 has 14 residues. V lost 3 bases and J 9 bases, leaving 15 bases between the germline ends. The CDR3 nucleotides are TGTGCCAGTAGTATTCAGGGGTTGGACGGCATTCAGTACTTC. As protein: CASSIQGLDGIQYF. Full variable domain (missing parts from reference TRBV19 and TRBJ2-4): DGGITQSPKYLFRKEGQNVTLSCEQNLNHDAMYWYRQDPGQGLRLIYYSQIVNDFQKGDIAEGYSVSREKKESFPLTVTSAQKNPTAFYLCASSIQGLDGIQYFGAGTRLSVL.